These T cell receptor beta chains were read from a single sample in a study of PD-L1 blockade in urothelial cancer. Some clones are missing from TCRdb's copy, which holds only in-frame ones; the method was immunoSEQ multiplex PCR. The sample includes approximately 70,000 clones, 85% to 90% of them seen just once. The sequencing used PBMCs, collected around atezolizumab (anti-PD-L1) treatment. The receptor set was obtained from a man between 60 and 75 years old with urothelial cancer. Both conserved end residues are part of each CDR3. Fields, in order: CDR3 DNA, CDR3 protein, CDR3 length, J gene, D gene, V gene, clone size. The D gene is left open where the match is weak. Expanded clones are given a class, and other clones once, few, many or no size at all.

cdr3_nt: TGTGCCAGCAGCTCGACGGGGAATTCACCCCTCCACTTT; cdr3_aa: CASSSTGNSPLHF; cdr3_length: 13; j_call: TRBJ1-6; d_call: -; v_call: TRBV5-4; clone_size: -
cdr3_nt: TGTGCCAGCAGCCCGACTAGCGGGAGGGCGGGGTACGAGCAGTACTTC; cdr3_aa: CASSPTSGRAGYEQYF; cdr3_length: 16; j_call: TRBJ2-7; d_call: TRBD2; v_call: TRBV9; clone_size: -
cdr3_nt: TGCGCCAGCAGCTTGGGATCCGGGACAGGGGTTAATCAGCCCCAGCATTTT; cdr3_aa: CASSLGSGTGVNQPQHF; cdr3_length: 17; j_call: TRBJ1-5; d_call: TRBD1; v_call: TRBV5-1; clone_size: -
cdr3_nt: TGTGCCAGTAGTAGTATAGCAACTAATGAAAAACTGTTTTTT; cdr3_aa: CASSSIATNEKLFF; cdr3_length: 14; j_call: TRBJ1-4; d_call: -; v_call: TRBV19; clone_size: -
cdr3_nt: TGTGCCAGCAGTTTATGGTCGGGGACTAACACCGGGGAGCTGTTTTTT; cdr3_aa: CASSLWSGTNTGELFF; cdr3_length: 16; j_call: TRBJ2-2; d_call: -; v_call: TRBV27; clone_size: -
cdr3_nt: TGTGCCAGCAGTAACCTACTAGAGAAAGGAGATACGCAGTATTTT; cdr3_aa: CASSNLLEKGDTQYF; cdr3_length: 15; j_call: TRBJ2-3; d_call: -; v_call: TRBV6-5; clone_size: -
cdr3_nt: TGTGCCAGCAGCTCGACCGCCAGGGACGAGCAGTACTTC; cdr3_aa: CASSSTARDEQYF; cdr3_length: 13; j_call: TRBJ2-7; d_call: -; v_call: TRBV5-6; clone_size: -
cdr3_nt: TGTGCCTGGAGGACCAAAGGTGGTCGCCGGGACAGGGGGCTTTACGAGCAGTACTTC; cdr3_aa: CAWRTKGGRRDRGLYEQYF; cdr3_length: 19; j_call: TRBJ2-7; d_call: TRBD1; v_call: TRBV30; clone_size: -
cdr3_nt: TGTGCCAGCAGGACAGGGGGCTGGAGCAATCAGCCCCAGCATTTT; cdr3_aa: CASRTGGWSNQPQHF; cdr3_length: 15; j_call: TRBJ1-5; d_call: TRBD1; v_call: TRBV28; clone_size: -
cdr3_nt: TGTGCCATCGGGCTAGCGGGAGTAGGAGAGCAGTTCTTC; cdr3_aa: CAIGLAGVGEQFF; cdr3_length: 13; j_call: TRBJ2-1; d_call: TRBD2; v_call: TRBV10-3; clone_size: -
cdr3_nt: TGTGCCATCAGTGATACAGGGGTTAAGGACTATGGCTACACCTTC; cdr3_aa: CAISDTGVKDYGYTF; cdr3_length: 15; j_call: TRBJ1-2; d_call: TRBD1; v_call: TRBV10-3; clone_size: few
cdr3_nt: TGTGCCAGCCACCCGGACAGGCGTAATGAAAAACTGTTTTTT; cdr3_aa: CASHPDRRNEKLFF; cdr3_length: 14; j_call: TRBJ1-4; d_call: TRBD1; v_call: TRBV2; clone_size: few
cdr3_nt: TGTGCCAGCAGCTTTCCCGGGGGGGAGGATACGCAGTATTTT; cdr3_aa: CASSFPGGEDTQYF; cdr3_length: 14; j_call: TRBJ2-3; d_call: -; v_call: TRBV12-1; clone_size: once
cdr3_nt: TGCGCCAGCAGCCCAGGTGAGACTAGCGGGGGGGCTGAGCAGTTCTTC; cdr3_aa: CASSPGETSGGAEQFF; cdr3_length: 16; j_call: TRBJ2-1; d_call: TRBD2; v_call: TRBV5-1; clone_size: -
cdr3_nt: TGTGCCAGCAGCTTTAAAGCGGGGTTAGGCCTCGGGGAGCTGTTTTTT; cdr3_aa: CASSFKAGLGLGELFF; cdr3_length: 16; j_call: TRBJ2-2; d_call: TRBD2; v_call: TRBV5-6; clone_size: -
cdr3_nt: TGCGCCAGCAGCTTGTATGGGGGCGATTACGGCTACACCTTC; cdr3_aa: CASSLYGGDYGYTF; cdr3_length: 14; j_call: TRBJ1-2; d_call: -; v_call: TRBV5-1; clone_size: -
cdr3_nt: TGTGCCAGTACCCAACAGGGGTTGAACACTGAAGCTTTCTTT; cdr3_aa: CASTQQGLNTEAFF; cdr3_length: 14; j_call: TRBJ1-1; d_call: TRBD1; v_call: TRBV19; clone_size: -
cdr3_nt: TGTGCCAGCCGATTCGAGGGTTCCTACAATGAGCAGTTCTTC; cdr3_aa: CASRFEGSYNEQFF; cdr3_length: 14; j_call: TRBJ2-1; d_call: -; v_call: TRBV28; clone_size: -
cdr3_nt: TGTGCCAGCAGCCTACAGGGTTGGGAGACCCAGTACTTC; cdr3_aa: CASSLQGWETQYF; cdr3_length: 13; j_call: TRBJ2-5; d_call: -; v_call: TRBV5-4; clone_size: -
cdr3_nt: TGTGCCAGCGGAAGACTAGACAGCGATGAGCAGTTCTTC; cdr3_aa: CASGRLDSDEQFF; cdr3_length: 13; j_call: TRBJ2-1; d_call: -; v_call: TRBV27; clone_size: -
cdr3_nt: TGTGCCAGCAGTTCCCAACAGGGGTGGCAAGAGACCCAGTACTTC; cdr3_aa: CASSSQQGWQETQYF; cdr3_length: 15; j_call: TRBJ2-5; d_call: TRBD1; v_call: TRBV28; clone_size: -
cdr3_nt: TGTGCCAGCAGTTACGGGGCAGGGGTCCAAGAGACCCAGTACTTC; cdr3_aa: CASSYGAGVQETQYF; cdr3_length: 15; j_call: TRBJ2-5; d_call: -; v_call: TRBV6-5; clone_size: -
cdr3_nt: TGCGCCAGCAGCCAGGGGACTAGCGGGAATTCCGGGGAGCTGTTTTTT; cdr3_aa: CASSQGTSGNSGELFF; cdr3_length: 16; j_call: TRBJ2-2; d_call: TRBD2; v_call: TRBV4-3; clone_size: -
cdr3_nt: TGTGCCAGTAGTATTTCGGACACAGGCAATCAGCCCCAGCATTTT; cdr3_aa: CASSISDTGNQPQHF; cdr3_length: 15; j_call: TRBJ1-5; d_call: -; v_call: TRBV19; clone_size: -
cdr3_nt: TGCGCCAGCAGCTTGGCGGAGGACAGGGAATTTCGAAACACCATATATTTT; cdr3_aa: CASSLAEDREFRNTIYF; cdr3_length: 17; j_call: TRBJ1-3; d_call: TRBD1; v_call: TRBV5-1; clone_size: -
cdr3_nt: TGTGCCAGCAGCTTACTAGCGGGAGAGGGCTACGAGCAGTACTTC; cdr3_aa: CASSLLAGEGYEQYF; cdr3_length: 15; j_call: TRBJ2-7; d_call: TRBD2; v_call: TRBV7-2; clone_size: -
cdr3_nt: TGTGCCAGCAGCTTAGTCGTCGGTGGCGAGCAGTACTTC; cdr3_aa: CASSLVVGGEQYF; cdr3_length: 13; j_call: TRBJ2-7; d_call: -; v_call: TRBV7-9; clone_size: -
cdr3_nt: TGTGCCAGCAGCTTGGTGCAGGGGTCGAACAATGAGCAGTTCTTC; cdr3_aa: CASSLVQGSNNEQFF; cdr3_length: 15; j_call: TRBJ2-1; d_call: -; v_call: TRBV5-6; clone_size: -
cdr3_nt: TGTGCCAGCAGAGGACAGAACAATCAGCCCCAGCATTTT; cdr3_aa: CASRGQNNQPQHF; cdr3_length: 13; j_call: TRBJ1-5; d_call: -; v_call: TRBV28; clone_size: -
cdr3_nt: TGTGCCAGCAGCTGGGGGGAGGGGCGGACCTCCTACGAGCAGTACTTC; cdr3_aa: CASSWGEGRTSYEQYF; cdr3_length: 16; j_call: TRBJ2-7; d_call: TRBD2; v_call: TRBV5-5; clone_size: -
cdr3_nt: TGCACCCCCCAGGGACTAGGGGGCTACACCTTC; cdr3_aa: CTPQGLGGYTF; cdr3_length: 11; j_call: TRBJ1-2; d_call: -; v_call: TRBV20-1; clone_size: few
cdr3_nt: TGCAGCGGCTCACAGGGCTACGAGCAGTACTTC; cdr3_aa: CSGSQGYEQYF; cdr3_length: 11; j_call: TRBJ2-7; d_call: -; v_call: TRBV29-1; clone_size: -
cdr3_nt: TGCGCCAGCAGTCCCGAGGGCGGGAGCTCTGGAAACACCATATATTTT; cdr3_aa: CASSPEGGSSGNTIYF; cdr3_length: 16; j_call: TRBJ1-3; d_call: -; v_call: TRBV5-1; clone_size: -
cdr3_nt: TGTGCCAGCAGCCAGGACAGGGGGCACGAGCAGTACTTC; cdr3_aa: CASSQDRGHEQYF; cdr3_length: 13; j_call: TRBJ2-7; d_call: TRBD1; v_call: TRBV16; clone_size: -
cdr3_nt: TGTGCCAGCAGCACCGGACAGGTTCGAACCTATGGCTACACCTTC; cdr3_aa: CASSTGQVRTYGYTF; cdr3_length: 15; j_call: TRBJ1-2; d_call: TRBD1; v_call: TRBV7-8; clone_size: -
cdr3_nt: TGCGCCAGCAGCCAAGATGGGAACAGGCGGAACACTGAAGCTTTCTTT; cdr3_aa: CASSQDGNRRNTEAFF; cdr3_length: 16; j_call: TRBJ1-1; d_call: -; v_call: TRBV4-1; clone_size: -
cdr3_nt: TGTGCCAGTAGTCCAAGACCGGGAGGCGGGGAGCTGTTTTTT; cdr3_aa: CASSPRPGGGELFF; cdr3_length: 14; j_call: TRBJ2-2; d_call: TRBD2; v_call: TRBV19; clone_size: -
cdr3_nt: TGTGCCAGTAGGACTGCTAACTATGGCTACACCTTC; cdr3_aa: CASRTANYGYTF; cdr3_length: 12; j_call: TRBJ1-2; d_call: -; v_call: TRBV19; clone_size: -
cdr3_nt: TGCAGCCTCCCTACAGGGATATCCTACGAGCAGTACTTC; cdr3_aa: CSLPTGISYEQYF; cdr3_length: 13; j_call: TRBJ2-7; d_call: -; v_call: TRBV29-1; clone_size: -
cdr3_nt: TGCGCCAGCAGCGATATGGGCGGGGGTAACTATGGCTACACCTTC; cdr3_aa: CASSDMGGGNYGYTF; cdr3_length: 15; j_call: TRBJ1-2; d_call: -; v_call: TRBV5-1; clone_size: -
cdr3_nt: TGTGCCAGCTCGGACAGGGGAGGACAGCCCCAGCATTTT; cdr3_aa: CASSDRGGQPQHF; cdr3_length: 13; j_call: TRBJ1-5; d_call: TRBD1; v_call: TRBV2; clone_size: -
cdr3_nt: TGTGCCAGCCGAGGACAGGGAGGCCTAACCTACGAGCAGTACTTC; cdr3_aa: CASRGQGGLTYEQYF; cdr3_length: 15; j_call: TRBJ2-7; d_call: TRBD1; v_call: TRBV2; clone_size: -
cdr3_nt: TGTGCCAGCAGCTCCGGGGACAGTAATGAAAAACTGTTTTTT; cdr3_aa: CASSSGDSNEKLFF; cdr3_length: 14; j_call: TRBJ1-4; d_call: TRBD1; v_call: TRBV7-2; clone_size: -
cdr3_nt: TGTGCCAGCAGCTTACAACAGGGAAGGCACGGAAACACCATATATTTT; cdr3_aa: CASSLQQGRHGNTIYF; cdr3_length: 16; j_call: TRBJ1-3; d_call: -; v_call: TRBV11-3; clone_size: -
cdr3_nt: TGTGCCAGCAGCCTAGCGGGGTTGACGTATTTT; cdr3_aa: CASSLAGLTYF; cdr3_length: 11; j_call: TRBJ2-3; d_call: TRBD2; v_call: TRBV2; clone_size: -
cdr3_nt: TGTGCCAGCAGCGTAGACAGCGGGAGGGCGGGTGAGCAGTTCTTC; cdr3_aa: CASSVDSGRAGEQFF; cdr3_length: 15; j_call: TRBJ2-1; d_call: TRBD2; v_call: TRBV9; clone_size: -
cdr3_nt: TGTGCCAGCAGTCCCCCAACTAGCGGGCCTGGGACCCAGTACTTC; cdr3_aa: CASSPPTSGPGTQYF; cdr3_length: 15; j_call: TRBJ2-5; d_call: TRBD2; v_call: TRBV27; clone_size: -
cdr3_nt: TGTGCCACCATGAGCGGAGCGTTCCAAGAGACCCAGTACTTC; cdr3_aa: CATMSGAFQETQYF; cdr3_length: 14; j_call: TRBJ2-5; d_call: -; v_call: TRBV15; clone_size: -
cdr3_nt: TGTGCCAGCAACGTCCTCGGGGGAACCAACACCGGGGAGCTGTTTTTT; cdr3_aa: CASNVLGGTNTGELFF; cdr3_length: 16; j_call: TRBJ2-2; d_call: -; v_call: TRBV7-3; clone_size: few
cdr3_nt: TGTGCCAGCAGCCTGGGGCGCAGGTATGGCTACACCTTC; cdr3_aa: CASSLGRRYGYTF; cdr3_length: 13; j_call: TRBJ1-2; d_call: -; v_call: TRBV27; clone_size: -
cdr3_nt: TGTGCCAGCAGCGCCCCGGGGGGAAGCGGGATCTATGGCTACACCTTC; cdr3_aa: CASSAPGGSGIYGYTF; cdr3_length: 16; j_call: TRBJ1-2; d_call: -; v_call: TRBV9; clone_size: -
cdr3_nt: TGTGCCAGCAGCCCCCAGGGACCACTAGCGGGGGCGGGGGAGCAGTACTTC; cdr3_aa: CASSPQGPLAGAGEQYF; cdr3_length: 17; j_call: TRBJ2-7; d_call: TRBD2; v_call: TRBV7-9; clone_size: -
cdr3_nt: TGTGCCAGCAGCTTAGTTGGGGGCCGGACTGAAGCTTTCTTT; cdr3_aa: CASSLVGGRTEAFF; cdr3_length: 14; j_call: TRBJ1-1; d_call: -; v_call: TRBV11-2; clone_size: -
cdr3_nt: TGTGCCAGCAGCTTGTTACAGATTGGCTACACCTTC; cdr3_aa: CASSLLQIGYTF; cdr3_length: 12; j_call: TRBJ1-2; d_call: -; v_call: TRBV5-6; clone_size: -
cdr3_nt: TGTGCCAGCAGACGCGGACAGGGGAACTACAATGAGCAGTTCTTC; cdr3_aa: CASRRGQGNYNEQFF; cdr3_length: 15; j_call: TRBJ2-1; d_call: TRBD1; v_call: TRBV6-5; clone_size: -
cdr3_nt: TGTGCCAGCAGTGTGACAGTTAGCAATCAGCCCCAGCATTTT; cdr3_aa: CASSVTVSNQPQHF; cdr3_length: 14; j_call: TRBJ1-5; d_call: -; v_call: TRBV6-1; clone_size: -
cdr3_nt: TGCGCCAGCAGCCAAGGGACTAGCGGGGGGAGGGAGACCCAGTACTTC; cdr3_aa: CASSQGTSGGRETQYF; cdr3_length: 16; j_call: TRBJ2-5; d_call: TRBD2; v_call: TRBV4-1; clone_size: -
cdr3_nt: TGTGCCAGCGCCCAACTAGCGGGAGCTCGGGATACGCAGTATTTT; cdr3_aa: CASAQLAGARDTQYF; cdr3_length: 15; j_call: TRBJ2-3; d_call: TRBD2; v_call: TRBV6-5; clone_size: -
cdr3_nt: TGCGCAACCAACCCAGGACTAAGCACAGATACGCAGTATTTT; cdr3_aa: CATNPGLSTDTQYF; cdr3_length: 14; j_call: TRBJ2-3; d_call: -; v_call: TRBV5-1; clone_size: -